This T cell receptor beta chain originates from a study of shared clonotypes between healthy human individuals. Method: immunoSEQ multiplex PCR; TCRdb's copy keeps in-frame clones and lacks some. Here the sample spans some 1 million clones, around four fifths being singletons. The CDR3 spans 15 residues. Germline V gene lookup returns CDR1 SEHNR and CDR2 FQNEAQ (reference sequence). Trimming at V came to 5 bases and at J to 7 bases, leaving 11 bases not matched to a gene. Input material: memory CD4+ T cells sorted from blood. Subset here: CD45RA-negative fraction. The sequence came from a man between 18 and 29 years old in good health. This sequence joins TRBV7-9 and TRBJ2-3, with 8 nucleotides matching TRBD1. As DNA, the CDR3 is TGTGCCAGCAGCCAAGGGGGGCAGGGGGCGAATACGCAGTATTTT. Protein sequence: CASSQGGQGANTQYF. Looking up the rest from reference TRBV7-9 and TRBJ2-3 gives the full variable domain: DTGVSQNPRHKITKRGQNVTFRCDPISEHNRLYWYRQTLGQGPEFLTYFQNEAQLEKSRLLSDRFSAERPKGSFSTLEIQRTEQGDSAMYLCASSQGGQGANTQYFGPGTRLTVL.